A single T cell receptor beta chain is shown here with its context. This clone has only one observation. The clone's antigen remains unknown. No much larger clone is present one base from it, and per-base qualities are unavailable. This specimen comes from a study of cytomegalovirus exposure and HLA in healthy donors (dated by TCRdb to between 2016 and 2019). About the investigation overall: An earlier analysis of several hundred of the donors reported 250 to 300 Gb of sequence data and 120 million or so unique TCR beta sequences from roughly 200 million T cells. All discovery cohort repertoires had been generated on a single sequencing platform. Both class I and class II loci were covered by HLA typing, at four-digit resolution. The number of typed donors differed by locus: about 620-630 for A, B, C, DRB1 and DQB1; 522 for DQA1; 606 for DPA1; and some 450 for DPB1. An early release covering over 500 HLA-typed donors comprised about 300 gigabases of sequencing data and around 86 million unique TCR sequences. An earlier analysis of some 500 of the donors applied high-throughput TCR beta sequencing to assess whether each TCR beta V gene segment acted as functional or pseudogenic. Rather than using new phenotypic data, the later analysis identified candidate immune exposures from TCR beta sequences and from how often those sequences occurred across donors. Several DR-DQ haplotypes were treated as single units for association and clustering because of strong linkage in the cohort. A later genetic analysis took genome-wide SNP genotypes for about three fifths of the 666 donors and used that subset as a discovery cohort. Donor age, sex, ethnicity and CMV serostatus were collected together with the repertoire data. A later analysis re-examined previously published TCR beta repertoires from more than 600 donors and added high-resolution HLA genotyping to investigate patterns of TCR occurrence. The study aimed to test whether cataloging public T cell receptors could reveal signatures of past pathogen exposure. On average, over 200,000 unique TCR beta nucleotide sequences were sequenced per donor among about 400 genotyped donors of the cohort, with about 17% of those sequences being non-productive. Of the 300 to 500 genotyped donors, more than 75% were placed in the genetic ancestry cluster associated with self-reported Caucasian donors. The study used immunosequencing to profile the T cell repertoires of about 670 subjects and linked those repertoires to cytomegalovirus serostatus. High-throughput TCR immunosequencing, statistical association of individual TCRs with disease status, and machine learning were combined to predict cytomegalovirus infection status. A separate validation cohort of 100 to 150 different subjects was used in addition to the 666-subject first cohort. What the research found in general, with its limitations: According to the authors, the approach could potentially be generalized to other disease states and immunological phenotypes. The sequencing pipeline was judged likely to have produced a cluster of highly shared sequence variants as a technical artifact. Most TCR sequences were observed very rarely across donors, whereas some public TCRs were present in many individuals. The study gave a list of some 150 TCR beta chains associated with cytomegalovirus. HLA typing was unavailable for some donors at each locus, so association tests used only the typed subset. Because counts were too low, some 17 rarely observed V segments, including chromosome 9 orphons, were excluded from the earlier analysis of around 590 of the donors. A later analysis found that TCR association rates varied across HLA loci, with DRB1 alleles showing the most associated TCRs and HLA-C alleles the fewest. In an earlier analysis of around 600 of the donors, most TCR beta V segments were observed in productive rearrangements about 87% or about 30% of the time, broadly matching IMGT annotations. Sequencing depth was assumed to be roughly uniform across donors in the presence/absence analyses, though that assumption may not hold. Some IMGT-functional V segments, including TRBV6-2 and TRBV6-3, could not be distinguished by the 87-base-pair reads and were therefore excluded. A later analysis associated about 16,000 TCR beta sequences with specific HLA alleles at a false discovery rate of 0.05. CMV serostatus was the only immune exposure information available for the cohort. An association between a missense DCLRE1C variant and V-gene and J-gene trimming of TCR beta chains was found in a later genetic analysis and replicated in an independent cohort. In vitro tests confirmed that three of the cytomegalovirus-associated TCR beta chains recognize cytomegalovirus antigens. When HLA alleles, especially DR and DQ, strongly co-occurred, attributing TCR associations to individual alleles was difficult. The classifier was reported to diagnose cytomegalovirus status with high specificity and sensitivity in both the original and validation cohorts. In a later analysis, several top co-occurrence clusters were reported to appear linked to parvovirus B19, influenza, CMV and Epstein-Barr virus. A later analysis found that most CMV-associated TCR beta chains appeared HLA-restricted, with HLA associations seemingly driven largely by CMV exposure. Compared with the roughly 700-donor mean, donors in an Asian-associated ancestry cluster had fewer N-insertions in productive TCRs, according to a later genetic analysis. Compared with equally common non-associated chains, HLA-associated TCR beta chains in a later analysis were more clonally expanded and had lower generation probabilities. The cohort was sequenced for TCR beta chains only, and without alpha or paired-chain data the features that could be detected were limited. Correlated functional status among segregating V segments might reflect linkage disequilibrium, but an unknown experimental factor could not be ruled out. A further reported finding was that TCR beta sequences accurately predicted the HLA-A and HLA-B alleles for most subjects in the first cohort.

Library preparation employed the immunoSEQ multiplex PCR assay. For the multiplex PCR, a mixture combining 60 forward primers for TCR Vbeta segments and 13 reverse primers for TCR Jbeta segments was used. The CDR3 region of rearranged TCR beta genes was amplified from genomic DNA by a multiplex PCR assay. The Illumina HiSeq System was used to sequence the amplified TCR beta libraries as 87-base-pair reads. Under the source paper's analysis protocol: In a later analysis, some 80 million unique TCR beta chains were counted across the 650 to 750 repertoires, and roughly 11 million of these chains were shared by at least two donors. Raw reads were error-corrected and collapsed into unique sequences with a nearest-neighbor algorithm that merged closely related sequences to remove PCR and sequencing errors. CDR3 sequences were aligned to IMGT reference sequences to assign V, D and J gene segments. For a sequence to be retained, a match of at least six nucleotides was required to both a V gene segment and a J gene segment. Rearrangements were called productive when the CDR3 lacked stop codons and stayed in frame with V and J; all others were non-productive. CDR3 was defined by IMGT convention, running from the second conserved V-encoded cysteine to the conserved J-encoded phenylalanine. In an earlier analysis of some 550 of the donors, sequences lacking an unambiguous match to a single V gene segment were excluded. In an earlier analysis of 587 of the donors, V segments were called functional above 56.7% productive rearrangements and were called segregating when the between-donor standard deviation exceeded 5%. A statistical classification framework was built for diagnosing cytomegalovirus status from the catalog of TCR beta chain sequences. A later analysis assigned V and J genes by comparing TCR nucleotide sequences with IMGT/GENE-DB human TR gene sequences. A later analysis assigned CDR3 sequences and most-parsimonious VDJ recombination scenarios with the TCRdist pipeline. In a later analysis, each TCR beta chain was defined by its CDR3 amino acid sequence together with its V-gene family, and reads without a unique V-gene family were excluded. In a later analysis, 450 to 600 highly shared, low-generation-probability nucleotide sequences were removed to address suspected cross-contamination and a sequencing artifact. For each public chain, a later analysis derived a clonal expansion index from normalized ranks of inferred template counts within each repertoire. Generation probabilities in a later analysis came from a VDJ recombination model fitted to out-of-frame rearrangements, and those results were checked against IGoR. In a later analysis, TCR-TCR, TCR-HLA and TCR-CMV co-occurrence was scored with hypergeometric tests, and a repertoire-size bias correction was applied to TCR pairs. To estimate false discovery rates, a later analysis permuted the HLA or CMV assignments 20 times. In a later analysis, co-occurring TCRs were grouped using DBSCAN, and TCRdist sequence similarity was added for clustering within HLA-allele-positive subsets. Co-occurrence clustering excluded repertoires with fewer than 30,000 or more than 120,000 public chains, plus five with anomalous nucleotide sharing. As stored in TCRdb, this immuneACCESS dataset retains in-frame rearrangements with V and J assigned. A fraction of the clones does not appear; measured against another copy, unresolved V genes explain less than half of the discrepancy, and the remainder lacks a known reason. From that table come the V and J calls and clone size; the DNA was used to work out D and trimming. Across this sample there are about 120,000 clones, with around four fifths seen only once. Of the sample, over 3% falls within the top ten clones.

CDR1 is given as SGHTS and CDR2 as YDEGEE, both from the germline V gene. Cut back by 5 bases and 5 bases, the V and J ends lie 10 bases apart. The CDR3 runs 13 amino acids, cysteine and phenylalanine included. CDR3 DNA only is kept here, 39 bases in frame from base 1. In total, approximately 690 healthy bone marrow donors made up the cohort. At the time of sampling, all cohort members were nominally healthy, though unrecorded immune exposures were likely present. The donor was CMV seropositive and belonged to the group of over 250 seropositive cohort members. A peripheral blood sample was provided by each donor, and peripheral blood mononuclear cells were used for TCR beta sequencing. Genomic DNA extraction from the blood cell samples was performed with the Qiagen DNeasy Blood Extraction Kit.

The chain couples TRBV5-8 to TRBJ2-2; perhaps TRBD2 is the D gene, with 5 bases matching. The sequence was collected from a woman aged 40 to 50 in good health and CMV-seropositive. Source material: PBMCs. The sequenced DNA is TGTGCCAGCAGATTAACGGGGACCGGGGAGCTGTTTTTT. This yields the protein CASRLTGTGELFF.